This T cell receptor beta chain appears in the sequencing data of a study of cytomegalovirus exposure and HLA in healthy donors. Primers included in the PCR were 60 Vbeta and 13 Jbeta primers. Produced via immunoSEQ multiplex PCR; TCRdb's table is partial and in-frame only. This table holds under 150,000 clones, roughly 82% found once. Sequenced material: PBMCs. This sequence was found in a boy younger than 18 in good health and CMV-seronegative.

In DNA form, the CDR3 reads TGTGCCAGCAGTTTATCGGTAGGGGCCGGCACAGATACGCAGTATTTT. It encodes CASSLSVGAGTDTQYF. The chain uses TRBV27 and TRBJ2-3, with TRBD1 as a possible D gene (5 bases). Germline values: CDR1 MNHEY, CDR2 SMNVEV (reference sequence). The CDR3 extends over 16 amino acids. Trimming took off 0 bases at V and 1 base at J, with 11 bases between the two ends.